This TCR beta chain emerged from a study of OX40 agonist ivuxolimab in advanced cancers. The data were produced by immunoSEQ multiplex PCR, yet TCRdb's version contains in-frame clones alone and is incomplete. The sample lists some 46,000 clones, 80% occurring once. The CDR3 contains 15 residues. The germline V and J ends were trimmed by 8 bases and 3 bases, with 19 bases remaining between them. The specimen comprised CD4+ or CD8+ T cells sorted from blood, sampled in a trial of the OX40 agonist ivuxolimab. This receptor was taken from an adult with an advanced solid tumor such as melanoma, head and neck, liver or kidney cancer. V is TRBV23-1 and J is TRBJ1-1; maybe TRBD1 (5 bases). TRBV23-1 is recorded as an ORF, its role being uncertain. CDR3 nucleotide sequence: TGCGCCAGCCCTCCCGCAGGGCAAAGAGACACTGAAGCTTTCTTT. Translation: CASPPAGQRDTEAFF.